The entry that follows covers one T cell receptor beta chain sequence. Its antigen is currently unknown. The germline gene is not matched at one end of the junction; a read error may be the cause. Time point meaning: newly diagnosed GD, antithyroid drugs for less than 3 months. From RNA extracted from PBMCs, the TCR library was made. This specimen comes from a study of regulatory T cells in long-lasting Graves disease. Broader study findings: With persistent disease, TRBV28, TRBJ1-2 and TRBJ2-5 were the favored segments.

According to the study, TCR beta libraries were built with iRepertoire HTBI primers and CDR3-region Arm-PCR. TCRdb ran MiXCR on the multiplex PCR reads and lists one entry per CDR3 protein. The data show roughly 260,000 distinct CDR3 sequences, 15% to 20% seen once. CDR3 length equals 15 residues. The germline V gene encodes CDR1 MNHEY and CDR2 SVGEGT. The same specimen was also included in a second study, on T cells in Graves' hyperthyroidism and ophthalmopathy. Turning to that study: The definition of stable Graves' hyperthyroidism was no ophthalmopathy progression within 18 months. Researchers barred patients who had uncontrolled infection, other autoimmune disease, pregnancy or lactation.

The chain is built from TRBV6-2 or TRBV6-3 and TRBJ2-1, with D possibly TRBD2 on 6 matching bases. The receptor comes from a woman aged 30 to 39 with Graves disease. Sequenced material: peripheral blood mononuclear cells (PBMCs), taken at new diagnosis, from a patient treated with antithyroid drugs. CDR3 region: CASSSGGVAYNEQFF. The CDR3 nucleotides read TGCGCCAGCAGTTCTGGCGGGGTTGCCTACAATGAGCAGTTCTTC.